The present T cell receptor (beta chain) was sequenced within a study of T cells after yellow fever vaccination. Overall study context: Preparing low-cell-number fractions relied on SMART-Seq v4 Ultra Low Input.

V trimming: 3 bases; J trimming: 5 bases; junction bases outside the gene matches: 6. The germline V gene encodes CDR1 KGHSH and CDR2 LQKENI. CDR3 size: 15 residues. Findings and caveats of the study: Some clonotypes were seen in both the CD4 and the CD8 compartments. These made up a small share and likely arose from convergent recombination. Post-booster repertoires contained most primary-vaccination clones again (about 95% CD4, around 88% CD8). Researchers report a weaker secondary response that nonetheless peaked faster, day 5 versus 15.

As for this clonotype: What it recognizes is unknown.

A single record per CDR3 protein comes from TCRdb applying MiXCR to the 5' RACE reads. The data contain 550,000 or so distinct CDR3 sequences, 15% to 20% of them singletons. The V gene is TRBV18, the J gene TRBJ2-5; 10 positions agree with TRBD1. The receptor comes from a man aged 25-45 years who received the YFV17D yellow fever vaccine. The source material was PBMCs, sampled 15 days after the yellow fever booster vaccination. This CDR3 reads CASSPGQGRKETQYF. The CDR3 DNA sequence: TGTGCCAGCTCACCGGGACAGGGGCGAAAGGAGACCCAGTACTTC.